This T cell receptor beta chain emerged from a study of blood T cell repertoires in COVID-19 (dated by TCRdb to 2020 to 2022). Study-wide context: Collaborator samples came from the United States, Italy and Spain and covered acute and convalescent phases of COVID-19. A de-identified subject ID, COVID-19 status, age in years and sex were almost always included in the sample metadata. Where HLA class I and class II types were available, the types were taken from metadata supplied by the sample provider, not from assay-based typing. Deeply sampled blood TCRbeta repertoires from subjects exposed to, actively infected with, or recovered from COVID-19 were included in the dataset. The repertoires were released in a freely available public database meant as a resource for research on the immune response to SARS-CoV-2. The material from the prospective study consisted of cDNA or gDNA derived from T cells, B-cell-depleted T cells, or PBMCs. Samples came from the ongoing ImmuneRACE study (first 160 participants) plus 1,254 subjects from 6 global collaborators.

TCRbeta CDR3 regions were amplified from genomic DNA by means of the immunoSEQ Assay, a bias-controlled multiplex PCR. On the authors' methods: The number of nucleated cells in each sample was estimated from the amplification of reference gene primers within the assay. To quantify the absolute abundance of each unique TCRbeta CDR3 rearrangement, sequence reads were collapsed and filtered. For each sample, productive Simpson clonality was calculated as the square root of Simpson's diversity index over productive rearrangements. In its TCRdb copy, this immuneACCESS table keeps in-frame sequences only and misses some clones. Where compared with another copy, unresolved V genes explain less than half of these, and the others have no known cause. That table gives V, J and clone size, and the DNA gave D and trimming. The sample includes under 200,000 clones, with 65% to 85% observed a single time. The biggest ten clones account for approximately 2.4% of the sample.

A note on this clone: Its specific antigen is unknown. Base qualities are not recorded, but no much larger clone differs from it by a single base.

Findings and caveats that apply to the study as a whole: How much clinical and demographic metadata was included differed by source and by participant, and the metadata was provided uncurated.

Looking up the germline V gene yields CDR1 SGHAT and CDR2 FQNNGV. V lost 1 base and J lost 4 bases, and the count of bases not matched to a germline gene is 7. The CDR3 goes from the cysteine to the phenylalanine over 17 residues. Of the read, only the CDR3 DNA is kept; its 51 bases are in frame from base 1. The collaborating institutions used their own protocols to collect whole blood in K2EDTA tubes. For TCRbeta analysis, collaborators shipped samples as frozen whole blood, isolated PBMCs, or DNA extracted from either of those sample types. This TCR was sampled from a human donor with acute or convalescent COVID-19. The donor label of this sample is uncertain. Sample: peripheral blood. The chain links TRBV11-2 with TRBJ2-5; the central 12 bases match TRBD2. The bases are TGTGCCAGCAGCTTAGGCGCTAGCGGGGGGGCCGGAGAGACCCAGTACTTC. Its protein is CASSLGASGGAGETQYF.